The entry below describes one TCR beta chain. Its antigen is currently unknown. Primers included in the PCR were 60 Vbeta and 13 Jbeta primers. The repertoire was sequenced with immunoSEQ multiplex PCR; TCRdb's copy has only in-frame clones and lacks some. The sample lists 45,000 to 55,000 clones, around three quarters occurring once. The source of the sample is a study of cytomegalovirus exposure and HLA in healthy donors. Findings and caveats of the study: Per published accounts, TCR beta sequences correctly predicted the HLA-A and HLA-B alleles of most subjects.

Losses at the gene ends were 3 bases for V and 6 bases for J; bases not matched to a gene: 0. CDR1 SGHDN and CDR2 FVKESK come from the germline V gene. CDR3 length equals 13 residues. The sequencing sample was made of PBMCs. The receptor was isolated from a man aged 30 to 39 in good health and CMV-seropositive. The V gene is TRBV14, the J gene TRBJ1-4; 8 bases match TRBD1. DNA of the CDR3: TGTGCCAGCAGCCAGGGACAGGATGAAAAACTGTTTTTT. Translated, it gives CASSQGQDEKLFF.